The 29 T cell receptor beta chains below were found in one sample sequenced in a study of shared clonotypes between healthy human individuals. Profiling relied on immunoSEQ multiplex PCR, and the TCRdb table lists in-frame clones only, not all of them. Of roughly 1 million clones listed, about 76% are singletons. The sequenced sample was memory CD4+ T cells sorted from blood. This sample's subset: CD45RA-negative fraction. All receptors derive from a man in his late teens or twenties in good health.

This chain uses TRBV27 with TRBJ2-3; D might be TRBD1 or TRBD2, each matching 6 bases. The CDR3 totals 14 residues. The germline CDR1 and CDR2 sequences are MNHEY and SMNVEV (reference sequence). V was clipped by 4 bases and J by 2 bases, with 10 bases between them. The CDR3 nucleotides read TGTGCCAGCAGTTACGGGGGCCACACAGATACGCAGTATTTT. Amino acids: CASSYGGHTDTQYF.

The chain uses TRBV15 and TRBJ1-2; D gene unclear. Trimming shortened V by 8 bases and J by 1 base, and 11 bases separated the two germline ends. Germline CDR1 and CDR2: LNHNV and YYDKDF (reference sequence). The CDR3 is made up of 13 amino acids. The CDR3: CATSLEGNYGYTF. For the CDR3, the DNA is TGTGCCACCTCCCTGGAGGGTAACTATGGCTACACCTTC.

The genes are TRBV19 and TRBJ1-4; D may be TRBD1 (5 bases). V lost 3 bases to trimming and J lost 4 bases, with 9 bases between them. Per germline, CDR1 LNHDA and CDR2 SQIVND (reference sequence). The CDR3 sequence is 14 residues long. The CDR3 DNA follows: TGTGCCAGTAGTATGCAGGGAGGTAATGAAAAACTGTTTTTT. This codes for CASSMQGGNEKLFF.

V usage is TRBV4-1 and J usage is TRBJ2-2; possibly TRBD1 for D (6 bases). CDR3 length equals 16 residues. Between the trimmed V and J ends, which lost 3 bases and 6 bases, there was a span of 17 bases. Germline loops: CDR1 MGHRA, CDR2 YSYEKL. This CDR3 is CASSHPDRRMPGELFF. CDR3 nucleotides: TGCGCCAGCAGCCACCCTGACAGGAGAATGCCCGGGGAGCTGTTTTTT.

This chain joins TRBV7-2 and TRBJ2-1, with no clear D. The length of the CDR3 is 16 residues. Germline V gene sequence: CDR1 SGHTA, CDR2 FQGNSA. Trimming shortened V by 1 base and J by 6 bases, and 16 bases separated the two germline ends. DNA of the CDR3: TGTGCCAGCAGCTTAGTGGCTGGCCCTAAAACCAATGAGCAGTTCTTC. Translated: CASSLVAGPKTNEQFF.

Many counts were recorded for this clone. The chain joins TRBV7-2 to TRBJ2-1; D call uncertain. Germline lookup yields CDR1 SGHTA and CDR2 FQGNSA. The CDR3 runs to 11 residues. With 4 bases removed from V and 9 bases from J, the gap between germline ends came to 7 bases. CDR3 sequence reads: CASSYSGEQFF. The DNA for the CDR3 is TGTGCCAGCAGCTACTCGGGTGAGCAGTTCTTC.

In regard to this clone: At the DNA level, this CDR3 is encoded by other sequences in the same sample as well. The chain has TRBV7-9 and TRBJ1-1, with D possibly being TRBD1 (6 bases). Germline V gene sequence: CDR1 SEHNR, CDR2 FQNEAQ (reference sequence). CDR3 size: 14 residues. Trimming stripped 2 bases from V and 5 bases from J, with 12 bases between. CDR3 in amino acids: CASSLSGGSTEAFF. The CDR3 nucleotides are TGTGCCAGCAGCTTAAGCGGGGGCTCTACTGAAGCTTTCTTT.

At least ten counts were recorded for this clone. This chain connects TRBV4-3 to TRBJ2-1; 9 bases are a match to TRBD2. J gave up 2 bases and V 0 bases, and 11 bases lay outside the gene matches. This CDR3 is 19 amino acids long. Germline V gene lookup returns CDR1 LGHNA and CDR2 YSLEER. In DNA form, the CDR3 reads TGCGCCAGCAGCCAAGATTTCTTGGCGGGACTAGCACCCTACAATGAGCAGTTCTTC. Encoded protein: CASSQDFLAGLAPYNEQFF.

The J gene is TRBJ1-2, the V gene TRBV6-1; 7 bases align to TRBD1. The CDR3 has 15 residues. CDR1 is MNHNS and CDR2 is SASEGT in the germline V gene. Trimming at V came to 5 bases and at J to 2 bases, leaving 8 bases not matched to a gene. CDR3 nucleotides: TGTGCCAGCAGTACAAGGGACAGCAGCAACTATGGCTACACCTTC. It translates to CASSTRDSSNYGYTF.

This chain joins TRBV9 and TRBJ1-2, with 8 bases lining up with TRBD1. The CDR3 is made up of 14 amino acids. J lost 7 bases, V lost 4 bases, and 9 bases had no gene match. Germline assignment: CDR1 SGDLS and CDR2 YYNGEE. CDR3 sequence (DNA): TGTGCCAGCAGCATTTCACAGGGGGTTGGTGGCTACACCTTC. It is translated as CASSISQGVGGYTF. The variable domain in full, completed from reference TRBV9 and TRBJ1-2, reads DSGVTQTPKHLITATGQRVTLRCSPRSGDLSVYWYQQSLDQGLQFLIQYYNGEERAKGNILERFSAQQFPDLHSELNLSSLELGDSALYFCASSISQGVGGYTFGSGTRLTVV.

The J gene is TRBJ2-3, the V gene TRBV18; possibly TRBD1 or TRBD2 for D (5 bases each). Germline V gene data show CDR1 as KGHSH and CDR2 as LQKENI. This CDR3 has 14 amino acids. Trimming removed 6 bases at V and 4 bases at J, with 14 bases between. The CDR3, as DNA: TGTGCCAGCTCCGGGACCTATGCCGCAGATACGCAGTATTTT. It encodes CASSGTYAADTQYF.

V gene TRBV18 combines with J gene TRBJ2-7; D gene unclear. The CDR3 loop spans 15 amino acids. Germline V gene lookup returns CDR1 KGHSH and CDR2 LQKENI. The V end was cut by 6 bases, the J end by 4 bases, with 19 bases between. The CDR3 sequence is CASSAGSLGKYEQYF. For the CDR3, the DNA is TGTGCCAGCTCTGCTGGGTCTTTGGGCAAATACGAGCAGTACTTC.

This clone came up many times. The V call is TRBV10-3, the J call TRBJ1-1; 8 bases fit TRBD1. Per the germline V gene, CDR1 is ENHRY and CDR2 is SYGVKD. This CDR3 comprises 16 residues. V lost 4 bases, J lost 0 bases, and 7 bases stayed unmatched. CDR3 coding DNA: TGTGCCATCAGTGGCCCCCCGACAGGGGTGAACACTGAAGCTTTCTTT. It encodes CAISGPPTGVNTEAFF.

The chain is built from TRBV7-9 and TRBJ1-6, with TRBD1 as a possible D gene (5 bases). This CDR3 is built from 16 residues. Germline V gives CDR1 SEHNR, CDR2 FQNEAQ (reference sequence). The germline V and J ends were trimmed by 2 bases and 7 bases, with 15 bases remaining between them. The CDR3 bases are TGTGCCAGCAGCTTATCAGCCAGCCGGGGGAATTCACCCCTCCACTTT. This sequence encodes CASSLSASRGNSPLHF.

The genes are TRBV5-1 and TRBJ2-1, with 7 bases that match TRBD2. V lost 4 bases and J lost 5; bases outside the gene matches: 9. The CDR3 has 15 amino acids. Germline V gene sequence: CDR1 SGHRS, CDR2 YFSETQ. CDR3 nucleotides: TGCGCCAGCAGCACCGGACTAGTCCTAAACAATGAGCAGTTCTTC. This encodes CASSTGLVLNNEQFF. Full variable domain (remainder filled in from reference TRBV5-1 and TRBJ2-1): KAGVTQTPRYLIKTRGQQVTLSCSPISGHRSVSWYQQTPGQGLQFLFEYFSETQRNKGNFPGRFSGRQFSNSRSEMNVSTLELGDSALYLCASSTGLVLNNEQFFGPGTRLTVL.

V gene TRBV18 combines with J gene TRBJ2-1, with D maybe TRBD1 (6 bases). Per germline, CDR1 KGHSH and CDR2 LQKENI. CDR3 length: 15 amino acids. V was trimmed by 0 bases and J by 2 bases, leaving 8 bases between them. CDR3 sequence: CASSPPGHPYNEQFF. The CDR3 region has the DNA TGTGCCAGCTCACCACCGGGACACCCCTACAATGAGCAGTTCTTC.

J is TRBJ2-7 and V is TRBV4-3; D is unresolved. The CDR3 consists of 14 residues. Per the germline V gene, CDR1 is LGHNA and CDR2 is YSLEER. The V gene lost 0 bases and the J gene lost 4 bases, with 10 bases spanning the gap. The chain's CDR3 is CASSQEVSVYEQYF. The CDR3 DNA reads TGCGCCAGCAGCCAAGAGGTCAGCGTATACGAGCAGTACTTC.

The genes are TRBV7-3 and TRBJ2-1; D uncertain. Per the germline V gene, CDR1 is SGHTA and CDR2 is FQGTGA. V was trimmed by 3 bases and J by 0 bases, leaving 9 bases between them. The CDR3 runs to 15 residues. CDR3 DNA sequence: TGTGCCAGCAGCTTGCAGGCCCGCTCCTACAATGAGCAGTTCTTC. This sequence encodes CASSLQARSYNEQFF.

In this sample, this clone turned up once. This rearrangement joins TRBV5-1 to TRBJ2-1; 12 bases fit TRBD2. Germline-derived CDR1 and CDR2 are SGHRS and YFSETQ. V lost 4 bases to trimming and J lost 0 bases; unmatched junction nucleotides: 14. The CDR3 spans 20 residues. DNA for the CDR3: TGCGCCAGCAGCACGGGACCGACTAGCGGGGGTTGGAGCTCCTACAATGAGCAGTTCTTC. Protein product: CASSTGPTSGGWSSYNEQFF.

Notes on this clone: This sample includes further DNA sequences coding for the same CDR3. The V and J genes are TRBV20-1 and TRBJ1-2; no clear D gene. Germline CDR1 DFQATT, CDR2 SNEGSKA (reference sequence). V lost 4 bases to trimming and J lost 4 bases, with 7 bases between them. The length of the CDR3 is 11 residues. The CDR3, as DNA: TGCAGTGCTACCTTGACCTATGGCTACACCTTC. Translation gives CSATLTYGYTF.

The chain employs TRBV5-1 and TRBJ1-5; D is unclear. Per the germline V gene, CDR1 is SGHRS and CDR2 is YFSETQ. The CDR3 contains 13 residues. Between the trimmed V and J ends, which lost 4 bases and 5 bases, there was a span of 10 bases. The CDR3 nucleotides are TGCGCCAGCAGCACCCGTCCAGATCAGCCCCAGCATTTT. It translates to CASSTRPDQPQHF.

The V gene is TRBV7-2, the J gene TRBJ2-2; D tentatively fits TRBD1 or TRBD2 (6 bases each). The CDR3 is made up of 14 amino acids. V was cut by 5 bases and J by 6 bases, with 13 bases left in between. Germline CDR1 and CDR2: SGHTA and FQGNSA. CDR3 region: CASSPGRGPGELFF. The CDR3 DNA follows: TGTGCCAGCAGCCCAGGTCGGGGGCCCGGGGAGCTGTTTTTT.

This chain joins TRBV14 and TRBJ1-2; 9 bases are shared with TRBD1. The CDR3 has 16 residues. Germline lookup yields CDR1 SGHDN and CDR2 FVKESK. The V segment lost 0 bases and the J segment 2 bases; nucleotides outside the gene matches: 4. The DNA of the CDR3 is TGTGCCAGCAGCCAAGATTACGGGACAGGGAACTATGGCTACACCTTC. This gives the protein CASSQDYGTGNYGYTF.

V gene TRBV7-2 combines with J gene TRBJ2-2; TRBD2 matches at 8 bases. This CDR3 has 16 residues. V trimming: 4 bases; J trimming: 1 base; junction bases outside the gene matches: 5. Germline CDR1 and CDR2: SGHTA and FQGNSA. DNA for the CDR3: TGTGCCAGCAGCTCGGGACTAGTTATGAACACCGGGGAGCTGTTTTTT. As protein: CASSSGLVMNTGELFF. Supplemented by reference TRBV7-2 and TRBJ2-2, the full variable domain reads GAGVSQSPSNKVTEKGKDVELRCDPISGHTALYWYRQSLGQGLEFLIYFQGNSAPDKSGLPSDRFSAERTGGSVSTLTIQRTQQEDSAVYLCASSSGLVMNTGELFFGEGSRLTVL.

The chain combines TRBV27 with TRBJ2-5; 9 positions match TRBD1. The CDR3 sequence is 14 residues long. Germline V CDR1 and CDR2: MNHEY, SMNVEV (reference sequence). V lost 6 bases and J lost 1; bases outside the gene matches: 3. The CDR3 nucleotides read TGTGCCAGCAGCCAGGGACAGGGCCAAGAGACCCAGTACTTC. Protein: CASSQGQGQETQYF.

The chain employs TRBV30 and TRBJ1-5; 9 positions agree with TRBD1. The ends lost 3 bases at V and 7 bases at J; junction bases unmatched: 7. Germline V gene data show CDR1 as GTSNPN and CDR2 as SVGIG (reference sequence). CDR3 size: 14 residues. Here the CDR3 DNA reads TGTGCCTGGAGCACCACAGGGGGCGGCCAGCCCCAGCATTTT. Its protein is CAWSTTGGGQPQHF.

The CDR3 region has the DNA TGTGCCATCAGTGACGAGACAAACTCCTATAATTCACCCCTCCACTTT. Translated, it gives CAISDETNSYNSPLHF. The chain joins TRBV10-3 to TRBJ1-6; D gene ambiguous. V lost 3 bases and J 0 bases, leaving 9 bases between the germline ends. The CDR3 contains 16 residues. Germline V CDR1 and CDR2: ENHRY, SYGVKD.

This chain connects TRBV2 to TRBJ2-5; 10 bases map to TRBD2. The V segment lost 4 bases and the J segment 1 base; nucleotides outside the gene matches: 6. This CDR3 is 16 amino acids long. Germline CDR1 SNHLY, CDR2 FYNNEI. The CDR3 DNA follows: TGTGCCAGCAGTGGGTTAGCGGGAGGACTCCAAGAGACCCAGTACTTC. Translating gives CASSGLAGGLQETQYF. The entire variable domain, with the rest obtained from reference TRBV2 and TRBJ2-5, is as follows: EPEVTQTPSHQVTQMGQEVILRCVPISNHLYFYWYRQILGQKVEFLVSFYNNEISEKSEIFDDQFSVERPDGSNFTLKIRSTKLEDSAMYFCASSGLAGGLQETQYFGPGTRLLVL.

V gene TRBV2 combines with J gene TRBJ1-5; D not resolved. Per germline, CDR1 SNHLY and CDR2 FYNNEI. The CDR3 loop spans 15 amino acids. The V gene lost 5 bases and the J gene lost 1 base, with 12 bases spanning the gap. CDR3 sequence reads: CASSRHRESNQPQHF. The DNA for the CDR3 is TGTGCCAGCAGTCGTCACAGAGAAAGCAATCAGCCCCAGCATTTT.